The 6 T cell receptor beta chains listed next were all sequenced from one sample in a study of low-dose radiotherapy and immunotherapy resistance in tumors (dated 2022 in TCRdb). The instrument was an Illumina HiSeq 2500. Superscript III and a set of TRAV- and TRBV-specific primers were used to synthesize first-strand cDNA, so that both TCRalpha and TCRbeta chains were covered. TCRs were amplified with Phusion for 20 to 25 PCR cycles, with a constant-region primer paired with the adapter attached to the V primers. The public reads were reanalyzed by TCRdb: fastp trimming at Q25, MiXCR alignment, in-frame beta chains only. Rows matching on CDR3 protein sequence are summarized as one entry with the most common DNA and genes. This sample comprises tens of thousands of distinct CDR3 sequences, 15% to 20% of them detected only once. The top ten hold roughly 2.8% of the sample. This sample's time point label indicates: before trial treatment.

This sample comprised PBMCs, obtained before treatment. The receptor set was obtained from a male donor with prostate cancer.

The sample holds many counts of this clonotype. CDR3 DNA sequence: TGTGCCAGCAGCTTCCCTTCGAGATCACCCCTCCACTTT. This translates into CASSFPSRSPLHF. The chain is built from TRBV5-6 and TRBJ1-6; D ambiguous. CDR1 is SGHDT and CDR2 is YYEEEE in the germline V gene. The CDR3 is 13 amino acids. V dropped 2 bases and J dropped 10 bases, with 10 bases sitting between them.

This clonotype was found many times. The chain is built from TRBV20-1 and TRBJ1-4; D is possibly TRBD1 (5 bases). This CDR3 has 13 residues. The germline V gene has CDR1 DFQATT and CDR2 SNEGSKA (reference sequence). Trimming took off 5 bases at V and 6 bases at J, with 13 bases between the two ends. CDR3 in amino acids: CSAFRVLDEKLFF. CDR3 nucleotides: TGCAGTGCTTTCAGGGTTTTGGATGAAAAACTGTTTTTT.

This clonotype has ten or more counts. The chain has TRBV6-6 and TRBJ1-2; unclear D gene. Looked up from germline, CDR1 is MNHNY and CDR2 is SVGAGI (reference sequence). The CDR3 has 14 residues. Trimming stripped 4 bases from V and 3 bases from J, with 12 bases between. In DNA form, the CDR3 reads TGTGCCAGCAGTTCCCCAACAGTTCACTATGGCTACACCTTC. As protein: CASSSPTVHYGYTF.

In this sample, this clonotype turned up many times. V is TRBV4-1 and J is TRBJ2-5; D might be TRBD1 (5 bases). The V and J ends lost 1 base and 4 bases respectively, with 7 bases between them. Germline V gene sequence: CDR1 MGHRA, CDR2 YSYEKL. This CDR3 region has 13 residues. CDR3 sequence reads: CASSQATAETQYF. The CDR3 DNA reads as TGCGCCAGCAGCCAAGCGACAGCAGAGACCCAGTACTTC.

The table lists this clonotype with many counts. CDR3 nucleotides: TGCGCCAGCAGCTCTGACAGGGGCGCCTACGAGCAGTACTTC. This encodes CASSSDRGAYEQYF. This rearrangement joins TRBV5-1 to TRBJ2-7; 8 nucleotides align to TRBD1. Germline assignment: CDR1 SGHRS and CDR2 YFSETQ. Trimming cost V 3 bases and J 2 bases; bases outside gene matches: 4. The CDR3 runs to 14 residues.

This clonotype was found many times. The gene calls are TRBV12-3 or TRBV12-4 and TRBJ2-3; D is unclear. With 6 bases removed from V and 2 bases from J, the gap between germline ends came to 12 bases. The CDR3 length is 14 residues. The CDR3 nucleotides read TGTGCCAGCAGGATTCACTTAAACACAGATACGCAGTATTTT. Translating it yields CASRIHLNTDTQYF.